Below are 25 T cell receptor beta chains sequenced from a single sample in a study of patients and donors after allogeneic stem cell transplantation. TCRdb itself ran the RT-PCR reads through MiXCR, one entry per CDR3 protein. Of around 200,000 distinct CDR3 sequences in the sample, around two fifths were seen once. The sequenced sample consisted of blood, either unsorted or a sorted T cell fraction (not recorded which). The origin of the receptors is a human donor who was either an allogeneic HSCT recipient or a stem cell or donor lymphocyte infusion donor (not recorded which). It is not recorded whose cells these are; they may come from a transplant donor.

The V and J genes are TRBV6-5 and TRBJ2-7; possible D gene TRBD1, 5 bases. This CDR3 comprises 14 residues. V dropped 4 bases and J dropped 0 bases, with 10 bases sitting between them. Germline CDR1 MNHEY, CDR2 SVGAGI. CDR3 loop: CASSSYRTSYEQYF. The DNA for the CDR3 is TGTGCCAGCAGTTCTTACAGGACCTCCTACGAGCAGTACTTC.

This clonotype was counted a few times. This chain uses TRBV6-5 with TRBJ1-1, with D hard to call. Looked up from germline, CDR1 is MNHEY and CDR2 is SVGAGI. This CDR3 has 16 residues. The V and J ends lost 2 bases and 6 bases respectively, with 19 bases between them. The DNA for the CDR3 is TGTGCCAGCAGTTACCGGGTCGGAGAGCTGGGCGCTGAAGCTTTCTTT. As protein: CASSYRVGELGAEAFF.

V usage is TRBV5-5 and J usage is TRBJ1-5, with 8 bases identical to TRBD1. With V trimmed by 1 base and J by 5 bases, 8 bases remained unmatched. Looked up from germline, CDR1 is SGHKS and CDR2 is YYEKEE (reference sequence). The CDR3 is made up of 16 amino acids. The CDR3 DNA sequence: TGTGCCAGCAGCTTGCTGGACAGGGATCGGCATCAGCCCCAGCATTTT. Its translation is CASSLLDRDRHQPQHF.

This clonotype was recorded a few times. The chain's CDR3 is CASGEIADHYGYTF. As DNA, the CDR3 is TGCGCCAGCGGGGAAATCGCAGATCACTATGGCTACACCTTC. The chain joins TRBV5-1 to TRBJ1-2, with unresolved D. Germline V CDR1 and CDR2: SGHRS, YFSETQ. The CDR3 loop spans 14 amino acids. V lost 7 bases, J lost 3 bases, and 16 bases lay in between.

The genes are TRBV12-3 or TRBV12-4 and TRBJ1-1; unclear D gene. This CDR3 region has 13 residues. V lost 3 bases to trimming and J lost 1 base, with 6 bases between them. CDR3 protein: CASSFYQNTEAFF. The CDR3 DNA reads TGTGCCAGCAGTTTCTATCAGAACACTGAAGCTTTCTTT.

This chain joins TRBV24-1 and TRBJ2-3, with D unresolved. The V and J ends lost 2 bases and 2 bases respectively, with 4 bases between them. The CDR3 is 13 amino acids. Germline V gene sequence: CDR1 KGHDR, CDR2 SFDVKD. The CDR3 sequence: CATSDYTTDTQYF. The CDR3 nucleotides read TGTGCCACCAGTGATTATACCACAGATACGCAGTATTTT.

The genes are TRBV6-1 and TRBJ2-3; possible D gene TRBD2, 5 bases. The germline CDR1 and CDR2 sequences are MNHNS and SASEGT. This CDR3 is built from 14 residues. V shed 7 bases and J shed 2 bases, with 13 bases lying between them. CDR3 DNA: TGTGCCAGCACAGAGCGGACGGACACAGATACGCAGTATTTT. This sequence encodes CASTERTDTDTQYF.

The chain links TRBV12-3 or TRBV12-4 to TRBJ2-7; D is unresolved. The V gene lost 4 bases and the J gene lost 0 bases, with 10 bases spanning the gap. The CDR3 is 14 amino acids. CDR3 protein: CASSSRVYSYEQYF. The DNA of the CDR3 is TGTGCCAGCAGTTCCCGTGTGTACTCCTACGAGCAGTACTTC.

V usage is TRBV7-9 and J usage is TRBJ2-1; D perhaps matches TRBD2 (6 bases). V gave up 5 bases and J gave up 5 bases, with 19 bases separating them. The CDR3 has 16 residues. Germline-derived CDR1 and CDR2 are SEHNR and FQNEAQ (reference sequence). In DNA form, the CDR3 reads TGTGCCAGCAGCCCGCAGTACTCGGGACTCAACAATGAGCAGTTCTTC. Protein product: CASSPQYSGLNNEQFF. The full variable domain, its missing parts supplied by reference TRBV7-9 and TRBJ2-1, is DTGVSQNPRHKITKRGQNVTFRCDPISEHNRLYWYRQTLGQGPEFLTYFQNEAQLEKSRLLSDRFSAERPKGSFSTLEIQRTEQGDSAMYLCASSPQYSGLNNEQFFGPGTRLTVL.

DNA for the CDR3: TGTGCCAGCACCCTGGGAGTAGGCAGGGCAAACGGGGAGACCCAGTACTTC. It specifies CASTLGVGRANGETQYF. This chain uses TRBV5-5 with TRBJ2-5; tentatively, D is TRBD1 or TRBD2 (5 bases each). Per germline, CDR1 SGHKS and CDR2 YYEKEE (reference sequence). With 6 bases removed from V and 5 bases from J, the gap between germline ends came to 26 bases. This CDR3 is built from 17 residues. Full variable domain (remainder filled in from reference TRBV5-5 and TRBJ2-5): DAGVTQSPTHLIKTRGQQVTLRCSPISGHKSVSWYQQVLGQGPQFIFQYYEKEERGRGNFPDRFSARQFPNYSSELNVNALLLGDSALYLCASTLGVGRANGETQYFGPGTRLLVL.

The chain carries TRBV2 and TRBJ1-6; D is perhaps TRBD1 (5 bases). Germline-derived CDR1 and CDR2 are SNHLY and FYNNEI. Trimming removed 4 bases from V and 7 bases from J, with 14 bases in between. The CDR3 sequence is 15 residues long. The CDR3 is CASSGPGVGNSPLHF. CDR3 nucleotide sequence: TGTGCCAGCAGTGGACCGGGGGTAGGCAATTCACCCCTCCACTTT. Supplemented by reference TRBV2 and TRBJ1-6, the full variable domain reads EPEVTQTPSHQVTQMGQEVILRCVPISNHLYFYWYRQILGQKVEFLVSFYNNEISEKSEIFDDQFSVERPDGSNFTLKIRSTKLEDSAMYFCASSGPGVGNSPLHFGNGTRLTVT.

The gene calls are TRBV29-1 and TRBJ2-7; 8 bases match TRBD1. The trim removed 4 bases at V and 2 bases at J, leaving 4 bases unmatched. Germline assignment: CDR1 SQVTM and CDR2 ANQGSEA. There are 13 residues in the CDR3. The CDR3 protein is CSVVRDRPYEQYF. The CDR3 coding sequence is TGCAGCGTTGTGAGGGACAGGCCCTACGAGCAGTACTTC.

This chain connects TRBV28 to TRBJ1-5; D is ambiguous. Trimming took 3 bases from V and 3 from J, leaving 9 bases between them. The CDR3 has 14 residues. The germline V gene encodes CDR1 MDHEN and CDR2 SYDVKM. CDR3 sequence: CASSLEQINQPQHF. CDR3 coding DNA: TGTGCCAGCAGTTTGGAACAAATCAATCAGCCCCAGCATTTT.

The gene calls are TRBV10-3 and TRBJ2-3, with D hard to call. The CDR3 length is 14 residues. CDR1 and CDR2 (germline): ENHRY, SYGVKD. Trimming left V 3 bases short and J 0 bases short, with 7 bases between. The CDR3 DNA sequence: TGTGCCATCAGTGAAGTAAGGAGCACAGATACGCAGTATTTT. This translates into CAISEVRSTDTQYF.

This clonotype has a handful of counts. The genes are TRBV7-8 and TRBJ1-1; D ambiguous. V shed 0 bases and J shed 0 bases, with 8 bases lying between them. Germline CDR1 reads SGHVS; CDR2 reads FQNEAQ. This CDR3 region has 15 residues. Written as DNA, the CDR3 is TGTGCCAGCAGCTTAGCCCCCTCGGTGAACACTGAAGCTTTCTTT. The encoded protein is CASSLAPSVNTEAFF.

The sample holds a few counts of this clonotype. The chain has TRBV28 and TRBJ2-7; the D gene could be TRBD1 or TRBD2 (6 bases each). Germline CDR1 MDHEN, CDR2 SYDVKM. The germline V and J ends were trimmed by 8 bases and 3 bases, with 8 bases remaining between them. This CDR3 has 11 residues. The chain's CDR3 is CASEGGYEQYF. DNA for the CDR3: TGTGCCAGCGAGGGGGGCTACGAGCAGTACTTC. Drawing the rest from reference TRBV28 and TRBJ2-7, the complete variable domain is DVKVTQSSRYLVKRTGEKVFLECVQDMDHENMFWYRQDPGLGLRLIYFSYDVKMKEKGDIPEGYSVSREKKERFSLILESASTNQTSMYLCASEGGYEQYFGPGTRLTVT.

This clonotype showed up just a few times. The rearrangement uses TRBV9 and TRBJ1-1; unclear D gene. V gave up 1 base and J gave up 0 bases, with 10 bases separating them. Germline V gene data show CDR1 as SGDLS and CDR2 as YYNGEE. The CDR3 extends over 15 amino acids. This CDR3 reads CASSVYGDLNTEAFF. CDR3 in DNA: TGTGCCAGCAGCGTATACGGTGACTTGAACACTGAAGCTTTCTTT. Using reference TRBV9 and TRBJ1-1 for the parts outside the CDR3, the full variable domain is DSGVTQTPKHLITATGQRVTLRCSPRSGDLSVYWYQQSLDQGLQFLIQYYNGEERAKGNILERFSAQQFPDLHSELNLSSLELGDSALYFCASSVYGDLNTEAFFGQGTRLTVV.

Only a few counts were recorded for this clonotype. The gene calls are TRBV10-1 and TRBJ1-1; unclear D gene. CDR1 and CDR2 (germline): WNHNN, SYGVQD (reference sequence). Trimming removed 7 bases at V and 0 bases at J, with 21 bases between. The CDR3 is made up of 17 amino acids. CDR3 amino acids: CASIRAREIVLNTEAFF. CDR3 sequence (DNA): TGCGCCAGCATTAGGGCGAGGGAAATAGTGCTGAACACTGAAGCTTTCTTT.

The genes are TRBV25-1 and TRBJ1-1; tentative D call: TRBD1 (6 bases). This CDR3 comprises 14 residues. The V and J ends lost 1 base and 4 bases respectively, with 10 bases between them. The germline V gene encodes CDR1 MGHDK and CDR2 SYGVNS. The CDR3 here is CASSEWGAGTEAFF. The CDR3 DNA follows: TGTGCCAGCAGTGAATGGGGGGCTGGCACTGAAGCTTTCTTT.

This clonotype was seen a handful of times. This chain connects TRBV7-3 to TRBJ2-4, with TRBD1 matching over 7 bases. The CDR3 length is 19 residues. With 0 bases clipped from V and 1 base from J, the junction kept 12 bases outside the gene matches. CDR1 is SGHTA and CDR2 is FQGTGA in the germline V gene. CDR3 sequence reads: CASSLTLRGQLWAKNIQYF. CDR3 sequence (DNA): TGTGCCAGCAGCTTAACGTTAAGGGGGCAGCTTTGGGCCAAAAACATTCAGTACTTC.

The gene calls are TRBV4-1 and TRBJ1-6, with D unclear. V was cut by 5 bases and J by 10 bases, with 18 bases left in between. In germline, CDR1 is MGHRA, CDR2 YSYEKL. The CDR3 loop spans 15 amino acids. CDR3 DNA: TGCGCCAGCAGCAAATATCCTTCTTTTCGCTCACCCCTCCACTTT. Its translation: CASSKYPSFRSPLHF.

This clonotype was observed a few times. The chain uses TRBV3-1 and TRBJ2-7, with a weak D call TRBD1 (5 bases). The CDR3 is made up of 12 amino acids. Trimming cost V 6 bases and J 3 bases, with 9 bases left between them. CDR1 is LGHDT and CDR2 is YNNKEL in the germline V gene (reference sequence). CDR3 DNA: TGTGCCAGCAGATCCGACAGCTACGAGCAGTACTTC. This codes for CASRSDSYEQYF.

This chain uses TRBV7-2 with TRBJ1-2; 8 bases match TRBD1. Trimming cost V 5 bases and J 1 base; bases outside gene matches: 15. Germline V gene lookup returns CDR1 SGHTA and CDR2 FQGNSA. This CDR3 contains 18 residues. The CDR3 region is CASSARGTTGVYNYGYTF. In DNA, the CDR3 is TGTGCCAGCAGCGCCAGGGGAACGACAGGGGTATATAACTATGGCTACACCTTC.

This clonotype was seen a handful of times. This chain connects TRBV5-1 to TRBJ1-2, with D perhaps TRBD1 (6 bases). There are 15 residues in the CDR3. In germline, CDR1 is SGHRS, CDR2 YFSETQ. The ends were cut back, 2 bases at V and 2 bases at J, with 13 bases in the middle. In DNA form, the CDR3 reads TGCGCCAGCAGCTTAGGACAGCAAAAGAACTATGGCTACACCTTC. Translating it yields CASSLGQQKNYGYTF.

The chain uses TRBV5-1 and TRBJ2-7; D may match TRBD1 or TRBD2 (5 bases each). This CDR3 is 15 amino acids long. Looked up from germline, CDR1 is SGHRS and CDR2 is YFSETQ. The V gene lost 0 bases and the J gene lost 4 bases, with 14 bases spanning the gap. CDR3 nucleotide sequence: TGCGCCAGCAGCTTGGCGAGGGAATACAGGTACGAGCAGTACTTC. Its translation: CASSLAREYRYEQYF.